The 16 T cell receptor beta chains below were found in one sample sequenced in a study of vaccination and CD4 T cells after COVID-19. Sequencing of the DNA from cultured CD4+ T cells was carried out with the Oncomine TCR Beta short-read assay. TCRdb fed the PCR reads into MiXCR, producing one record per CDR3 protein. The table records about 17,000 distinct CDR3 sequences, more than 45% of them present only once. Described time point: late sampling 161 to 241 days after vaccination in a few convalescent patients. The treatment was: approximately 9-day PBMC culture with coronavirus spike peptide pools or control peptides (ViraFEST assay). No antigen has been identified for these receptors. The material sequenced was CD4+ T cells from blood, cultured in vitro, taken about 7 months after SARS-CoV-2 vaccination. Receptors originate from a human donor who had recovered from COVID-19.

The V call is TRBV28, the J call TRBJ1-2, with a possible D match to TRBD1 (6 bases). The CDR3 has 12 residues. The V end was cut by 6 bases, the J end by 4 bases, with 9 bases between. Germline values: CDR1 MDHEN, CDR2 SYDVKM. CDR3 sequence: CASRYRAYGYTF. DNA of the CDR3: TGTGCCAGCAGGTACAGGGCCTATGGCTACACCTTC.

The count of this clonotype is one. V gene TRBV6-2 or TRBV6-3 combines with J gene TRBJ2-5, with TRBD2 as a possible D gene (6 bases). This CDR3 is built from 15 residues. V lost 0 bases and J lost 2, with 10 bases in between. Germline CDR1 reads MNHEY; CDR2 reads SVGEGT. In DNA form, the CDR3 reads TGTGCCAGCAGTTACTCAAGACTAGTGCAAGAGACCCAGTACTTC. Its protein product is CASSYSRLVQETQYF.

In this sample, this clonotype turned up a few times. The CDR3 nucleotides read TGTGCCAGCAGCATCGGGAGGGTTCCGGATACGCAGTATTTT. Translating gives CASSIGRVPDTQYF. The chain has TRBV7-3 and TRBJ2-3; the match to TRBD2 covers 8 bases. Germline CDR1 is SGHTA and CDR2 is FQGTGA. The ends lost 5 bases at V and 6 bases at J; junction bases unmatched: 7. This CDR3 spans 14 amino acids. The full variable domain, in which reference TRBV7-3 and TRBJ2-3 provide the parts outside the CDR3, is GAGVSQTPSNKVTEKGKYVELRCDPISGHTALYWYRQSLGQGPEFLIYFQGTGAADDSGLPNDRFFAVRPEGSVSTLKIQRTERGDSAVYLCASSIGRVPDTQYFGPGTRLTVL.

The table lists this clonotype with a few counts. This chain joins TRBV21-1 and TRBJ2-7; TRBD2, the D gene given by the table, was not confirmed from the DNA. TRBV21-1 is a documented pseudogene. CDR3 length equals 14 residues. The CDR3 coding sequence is TGTGCCACCCTACTTCGGGACTACAGATACGAGCAGTACTTC. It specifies CATLLRDYRYEQYF.

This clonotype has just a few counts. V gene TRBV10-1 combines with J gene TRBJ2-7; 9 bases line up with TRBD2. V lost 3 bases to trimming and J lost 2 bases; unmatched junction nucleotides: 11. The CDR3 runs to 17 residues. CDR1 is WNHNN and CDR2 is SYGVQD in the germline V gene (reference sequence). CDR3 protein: CASSDGSHKRGAYEQYF. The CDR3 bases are TGCGCCAGCAGTGACGGGTCCCACAAGCGGGGGGCCTACGAGCAGTACTTC.

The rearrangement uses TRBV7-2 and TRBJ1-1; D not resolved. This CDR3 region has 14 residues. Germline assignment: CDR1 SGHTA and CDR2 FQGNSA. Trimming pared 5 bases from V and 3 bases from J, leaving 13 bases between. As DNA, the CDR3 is TGTGCCAGCAGCCCCGGATCGCGGGACACTGAAGCTTTCTTT. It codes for CASSPGSRDTEAFF.

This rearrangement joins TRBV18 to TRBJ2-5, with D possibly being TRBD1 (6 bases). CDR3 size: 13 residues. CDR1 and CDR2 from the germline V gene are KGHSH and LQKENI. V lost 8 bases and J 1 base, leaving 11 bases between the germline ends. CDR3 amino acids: CASMTGGQETQYF. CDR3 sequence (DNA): TGTGCCAGCATGACAGGAGGCCAAGAGACCCAGTACTTC.

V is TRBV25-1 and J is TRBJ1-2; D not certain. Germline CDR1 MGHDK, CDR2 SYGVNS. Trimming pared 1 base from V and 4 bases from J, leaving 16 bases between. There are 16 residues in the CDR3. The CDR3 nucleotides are TGTGCCAGCAGTGAATCCGGACCGCAAAAGGGCTATGGCTACACCTTC. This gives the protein CASSESGPQKGYGYTF.

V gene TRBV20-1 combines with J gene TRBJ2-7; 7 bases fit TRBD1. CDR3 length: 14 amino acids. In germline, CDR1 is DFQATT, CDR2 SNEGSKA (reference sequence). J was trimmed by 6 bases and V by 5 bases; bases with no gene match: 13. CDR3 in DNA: TGCAGTGCTGGGAAACAGGGGAGAGGGTCCGAGCAGTACTTC. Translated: CSAGKQGRGSEQYF.

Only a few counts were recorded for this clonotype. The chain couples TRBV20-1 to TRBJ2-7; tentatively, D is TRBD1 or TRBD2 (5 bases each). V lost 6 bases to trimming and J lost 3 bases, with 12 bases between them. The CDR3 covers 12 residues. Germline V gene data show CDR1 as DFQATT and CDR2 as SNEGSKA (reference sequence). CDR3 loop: CSARGTVYEQYF. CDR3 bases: TGCAGTGCCCGTGGGACGGTCTACGAGCAGTACTTC.

This chain's CDR3 is CASSQDVLLAGETQYF. CDR3 sequence (DNA): TGCGCCAGCAGCCAAGATGTTTTACTAGCTGGAGAGACCCAGTACTTC. The chain employs TRBV4-1 and TRBJ2-5; maybe TRBD2 (6 bases). Deletions cut 0 bases from V and 4 bases from J, with 15 bases between. There are 16 residues in the CDR3. Germline CDR1 MGHRA, CDR2 YSYEKL.

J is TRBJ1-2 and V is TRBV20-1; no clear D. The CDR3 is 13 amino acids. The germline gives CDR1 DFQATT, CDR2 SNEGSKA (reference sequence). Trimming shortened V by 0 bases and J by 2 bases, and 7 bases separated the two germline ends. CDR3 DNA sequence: TGCAGTGCTAGAGAGACAAAAAACTATGGCTACACCTTC. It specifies CSARETKNYGYTF.

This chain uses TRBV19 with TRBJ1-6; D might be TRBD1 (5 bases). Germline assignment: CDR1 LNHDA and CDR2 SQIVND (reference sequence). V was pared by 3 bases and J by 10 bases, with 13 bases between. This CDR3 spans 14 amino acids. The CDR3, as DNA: TGTGCCAGTAGTATGGAGGTTCCAGGGTCACCCCTCCACTTT. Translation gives CASSMEVPGSPLHF.

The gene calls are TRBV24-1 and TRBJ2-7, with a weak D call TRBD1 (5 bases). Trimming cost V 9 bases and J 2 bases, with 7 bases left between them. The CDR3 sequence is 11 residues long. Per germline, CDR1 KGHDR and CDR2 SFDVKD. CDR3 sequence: CATYRPYEQYF. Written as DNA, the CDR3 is TGTGCCACCTACAGGCCCTACGAGCAGTACTTC.

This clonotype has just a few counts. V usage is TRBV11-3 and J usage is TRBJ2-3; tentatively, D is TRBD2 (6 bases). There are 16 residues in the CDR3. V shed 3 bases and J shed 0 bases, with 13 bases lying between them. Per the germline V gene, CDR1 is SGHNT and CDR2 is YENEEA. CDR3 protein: CASSFGRESSTDTQYF. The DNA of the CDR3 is TGTGCCAGCAGCTTCGGACGGGAGTCTAGCACAGATACGCAGTATTTT.

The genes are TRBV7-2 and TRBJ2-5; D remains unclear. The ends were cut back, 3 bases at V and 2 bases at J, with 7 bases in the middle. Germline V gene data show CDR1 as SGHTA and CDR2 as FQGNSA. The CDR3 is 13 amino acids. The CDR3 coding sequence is TGTGCCAGCAGCTTTCAGGTGCAAGAGACCCAGTACTTC. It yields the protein CASSFQVQETQYF.